The present T cell receptor (beta chain) was sequenced within a study of CD8+CD57+ T cells in acquired aplastic anemia. Overall study findings and caveats: Patients shared twenty-nine CD8+ CDR3 sequences with controls. Researchers reported that CD8+ Simpson's diversity was not significantly different in patients versus controls.

The germline gives CDR1 KGHDR, CDR2 SFDVKD. The CDR3 length is 15 residues. The V end was cut by 0 bases, the J end by 6 bases, with 11 bases between. The use of genomic DNA as template underpinned the TCR beta VDJ and CDR3 profiling. MiXCR, run by TCRdb on the reads, gives a single entry per CDR3 protein. This sample yields roughly 180,000 distinct CDR3 sequences, of which 40% to 50% are seen a single time; around 2.7% belongs to the top ten. On this clonotype: Its target is not known.

Sequenced input: sorted CD4+, CD8+, or CD8+CD57+ T cells (not recorded which) from PBMCs. The chain recombines TRBV24-1 with TRBJ2-1; no firm D call. The clonotype comes from a human donor in good health. CDR3 in DNA: TGTGCCACCAGTGATTTGGTGGTAGGTTTCAATGAGCAGTTCTTC. Its protein is CATSDLVVGFNEQFF.